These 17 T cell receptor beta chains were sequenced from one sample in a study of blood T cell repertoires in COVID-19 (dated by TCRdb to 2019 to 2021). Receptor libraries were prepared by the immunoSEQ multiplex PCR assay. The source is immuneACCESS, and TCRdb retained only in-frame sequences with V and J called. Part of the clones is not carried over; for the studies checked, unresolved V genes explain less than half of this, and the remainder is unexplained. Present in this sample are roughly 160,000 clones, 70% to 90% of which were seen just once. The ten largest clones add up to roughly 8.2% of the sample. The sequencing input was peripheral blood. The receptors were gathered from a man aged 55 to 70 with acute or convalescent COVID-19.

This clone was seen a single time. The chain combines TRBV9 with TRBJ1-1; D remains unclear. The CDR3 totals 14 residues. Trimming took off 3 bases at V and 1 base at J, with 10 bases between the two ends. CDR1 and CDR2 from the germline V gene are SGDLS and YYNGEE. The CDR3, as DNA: TGTGCCAGCAGCGGACAAAGACAGAACACTGAAGCTTTCTTT. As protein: CASSGQRQNTEAFF.

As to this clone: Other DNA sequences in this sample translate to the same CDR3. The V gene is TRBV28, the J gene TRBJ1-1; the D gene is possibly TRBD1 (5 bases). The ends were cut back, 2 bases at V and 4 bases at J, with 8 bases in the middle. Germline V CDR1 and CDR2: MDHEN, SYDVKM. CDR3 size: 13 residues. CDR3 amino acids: CASSLQGGTEAFF. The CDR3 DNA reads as TGTGCCAGCAGTTTACAGGGCGGCACTGAAGCTTTCTTT.

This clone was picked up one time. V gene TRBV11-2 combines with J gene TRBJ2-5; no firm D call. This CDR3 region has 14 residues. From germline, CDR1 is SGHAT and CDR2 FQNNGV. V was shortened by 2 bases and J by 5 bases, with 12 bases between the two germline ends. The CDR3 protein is CASSLSPAAETQYF. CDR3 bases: TGTGCCAGCAGCTTATCCCCCGCGGCGGAGACCCAGTACTTC.

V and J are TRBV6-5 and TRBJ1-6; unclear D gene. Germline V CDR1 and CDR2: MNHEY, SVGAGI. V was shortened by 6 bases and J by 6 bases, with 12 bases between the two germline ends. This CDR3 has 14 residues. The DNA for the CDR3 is TGTGCCAGCAGACCCGGGAGAAGTAATTCACCCCTCCACTTT. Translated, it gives CASRPGRSNSPLHF.

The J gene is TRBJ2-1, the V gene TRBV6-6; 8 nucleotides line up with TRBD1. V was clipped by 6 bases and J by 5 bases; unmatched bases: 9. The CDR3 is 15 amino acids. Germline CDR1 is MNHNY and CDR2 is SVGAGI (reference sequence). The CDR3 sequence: CASRAGGSVNNEQFF. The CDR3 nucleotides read TGTGCCAGCAGGGCAGGGGGCTCGGTTAACAATGAGCAGTTCTTC.

The CDR3: CAWSPGGRGGQPQHF. In DNA, the CDR3 is TGTGCCTGGAGTCCAGGGGGCAGGGGTGGACAGCCCCAGCATTTT. This rearrangement joins TRBV30 to TRBJ1-5; 8 bases are a match to TRBD1. V shed 2 bases and J 7 bases; nucleotides not matched to a gene: 10. The germline CDR1 and CDR2 sequences are GTSNPN and SVGIG (reference sequence). The CDR3 runs 15 residues.

Here the CDR3 reads CASSFSEQGAWDTQYF. For the CDR3, the DNA is TGTGCCAGCAGCTTCTCCGAGCAGGGGGCTTGGGATACGCAGTATTTT. The rearrangement links TRBV5-4 to TRBJ2-3; TRBD1 agrees at 8 bases. The CDR3 contains 16 residues. In germline, CDR1 is SGHNT, CDR2 YYREEE (reference sequence). V shed 2 bases and J 6 bases; nucleotides not matched to a gene: 11.

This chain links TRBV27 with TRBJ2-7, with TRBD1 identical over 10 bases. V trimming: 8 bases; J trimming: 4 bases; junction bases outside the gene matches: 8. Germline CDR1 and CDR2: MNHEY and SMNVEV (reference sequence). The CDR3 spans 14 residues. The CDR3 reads CASGRTGGWYEQYF. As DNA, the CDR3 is TGTGCCAGCGGCCGGACAGGGGGTTGGTACGAGCAGTACTTC.

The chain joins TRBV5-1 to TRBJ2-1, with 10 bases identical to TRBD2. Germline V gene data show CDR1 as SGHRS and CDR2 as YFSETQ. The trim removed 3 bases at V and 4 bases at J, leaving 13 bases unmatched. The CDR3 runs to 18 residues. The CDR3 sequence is CASSSGGAGGPGYNEQFF. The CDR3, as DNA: TGCGCCAGCAGCTCTGGAGGAGCGGGAGGGCCGGGATACAATGAGCAGTTCTTC.

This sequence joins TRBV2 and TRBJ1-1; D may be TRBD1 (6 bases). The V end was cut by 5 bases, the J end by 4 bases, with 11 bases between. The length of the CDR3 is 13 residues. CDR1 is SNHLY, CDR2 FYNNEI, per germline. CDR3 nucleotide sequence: TGTGCCAGCAGTAGCCGGGGGGCCACTGAAGCTTTCTTT. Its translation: CASSSRGATEAFF. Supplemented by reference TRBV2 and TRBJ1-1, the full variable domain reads EPEVTQTPSHQVTQMGQEVILRCVPISNHLYFYWYRQILGQKVEFLVSFYNNEISEKSEIFDDQFSVERPDGSNFTLKIRSTKLEDSAMYFCASSSRGATEAFFGQGTRLTVV.

In DNA, the CDR3 is TGTGCCAGTAGTTGGCGGGACACCGGGGAGCTGTTTTTT. The encoded protein is CASSWRDTGELFF. V and J are TRBV19 and TRBJ2-2, with a possible D match to TRBD2 (5 bases). The CDR3 runs 13 residues. The V and J ends lost 5 bases and 3 bases respectively, with 7 bases between them. Germline V gene data show CDR1 as LNHDA and CDR2 as SQIVND (reference sequence).

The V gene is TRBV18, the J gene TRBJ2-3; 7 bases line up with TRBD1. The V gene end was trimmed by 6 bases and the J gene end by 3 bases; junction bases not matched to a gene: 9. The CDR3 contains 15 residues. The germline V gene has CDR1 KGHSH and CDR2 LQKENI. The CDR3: CASSQGEFGTDTQYF. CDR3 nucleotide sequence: TGTGCCAGCTCGCAGGGGGAGTTTGGTACAGATACGCAGTATTTT.

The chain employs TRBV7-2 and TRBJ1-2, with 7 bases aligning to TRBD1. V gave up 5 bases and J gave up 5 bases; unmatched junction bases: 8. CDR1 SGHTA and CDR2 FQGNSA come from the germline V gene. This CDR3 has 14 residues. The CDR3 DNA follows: TGTGCCAGCAGCCCCCGGGCAGGGGGTTATGGCTACACCTTC. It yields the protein CASSPRAGGYGYTF.

The CDR3 loop is CASSPTVGQMNTEAFF. Written as DNA, the CDR3 is TGCGCCAGCAGCCCCACCGTCGGACAGATGAACACTGAAGCTTTCTTT. The rearrangement joins TRBV5-1 to TRBJ1-1, with D possibly matching TRBD1 (6 bases). Germline V gene data show CDR1 as SGHRS and CDR2 as YFSETQ. V lost 4 bases, J lost 0 bases, and 16 bases lay in between. The length of the CDR3 is 16 residues. Full variable domain (remainder filled in from reference TRBV5-1 and TRBJ1-1): KAGVTQTPRYLIKTRGQQVTLSCSPISGHRSVSWYQQTPGQGLQFLFEYFSETQRNKGNFPGRFSGRQFSNSRSEMNVSTLELGDSALYLCASSPTVGQMNTEAFFGQGTRLTVV.

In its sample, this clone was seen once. The chain's CDR3 is CASKDQRESEQYF. The DNA for the CDR3 is TGTGCCAGCAAGGACCAGCGGGAGAGCGAGCAGTACTTC. The genes are TRBV2 and TRBJ2-7; 8 bases match TRBD2. This CDR3 is 13 amino acids long. J was trimmed by 6 bases and V by 7 bases; bases with no gene match: 8. Germline CDR1 SNHLY, CDR2 FYNNEI.

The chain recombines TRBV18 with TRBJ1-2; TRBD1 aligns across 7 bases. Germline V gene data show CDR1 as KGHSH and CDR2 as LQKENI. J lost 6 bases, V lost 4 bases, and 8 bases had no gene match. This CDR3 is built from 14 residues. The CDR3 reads CASSRGTGEDGYTF. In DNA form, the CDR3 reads TGTGCCAGCTCACGGGGAACAGGGGAGGATGGCTACACCTTC. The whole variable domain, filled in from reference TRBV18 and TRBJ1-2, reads NAGVMQNPRHLVRRRGQEARLRCSPMKGHSHVYWYRQLPEEGLKFMVYLQKENIIDESGMPKERFSAEFPKEGPSILRIQQVVRGDSAAYFCASSRGTGEDGYTFGSGTRLTVV.

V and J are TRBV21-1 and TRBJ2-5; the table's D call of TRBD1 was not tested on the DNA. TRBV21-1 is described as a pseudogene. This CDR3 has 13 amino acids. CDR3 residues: CASSSDRAETQYF. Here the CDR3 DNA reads TGTGCCAGCAGCTCGGACAGGGCGGAGACCCAGTACTTC.